These 13 T cell receptor beta chains were sequenced from one sample in a study of cytomegalovirus exposure and HLA in healthy donors (TCRdb year 2017). The library came from the immunoSEQ multiplex PCR assay. A mixture of 60 forward primers for TCR Vbeta segments and 13 reverse primers for TCR Jbeta segments was used in the multiplex PCR. This is the immuneACCESS table as TCRdb keeps it, with only in-frame sequences that have V and J called. A part of the clones is gone; compared with another copy, unresolved V genes explain less than half, and the rest is unexplained. Here the sample has about 120,000 clones; 60% to 85% occur a single time. About 2.6% of the sample is in the top ten clones. What was sequenced was PBMCs. The receptors stem from a woman in her forties in good health and CMV-seropositive.

V is TRBV27 and J is TRBJ2-2, with D possibly matching TRBD2 (6 bases). The V end lost 5 bases, the J end lost 4 bases, and 17 bases lay between the germline ends. This CDR3 contains 16 residues. In germline, CDR1 is MNHEY, CDR2 SMNVEV (reference sequence). CDR3 sequence (DNA): TGTGCCAGCAGTCCCGGGGGACTGGGTAGCACCGGGGAGCTGTTTTTT. Protein sequence: CASSPGGLGSTGELFF.

The gene calls are TRBV6-5 and TRBJ1-5, with TRBD1 identical over 7 bases. The CDR3 extends over 14 amino acids. Germline CDR1 is MNHEY and CDR2 is SVGAGI. V was pared by 6 bases and J by 6 bases, with 8 bases of the junction left unmatched. CDR3 amino acids: CASSSDRATQPQHF. CDR3 coding DNA: TGTGCCAGCAGCTCCGACAGGGCGACTCAGCCCCAGCATTTT.

The rearrangement joins TRBV2 to TRBJ2-3, with D perhaps TRBD1 (6 bases). Looked up from germline, CDR1 is SNHLY and CDR2 is FYNNEI. The CDR3 is 14 amino acids. Trimming stripped 6 bases from V and 0 bases from J, with 10 bases between. The CDR3 DNA reads as TGTGCCAGCAGAAACAGGGTTAGCACAGATACGCAGTATTTT. It specifies CASRNRVSTDTQYF.

This chain connects TRBV30 to TRBJ1-3, with a tentative D call TRBD1 (6 bases). V lost 0 bases, J lost 4 bases, and 10 bases lay in between. There are 14 residues in the CDR3. The germline V gene encodes CDR1 GTSNPN and CDR2 SVGIG (reference sequence). The CDR3 DNA reads as TGTGCCTGGAGTGTACTGAGGGGGGGAAACACCATATATTTT. Its protein is CAWSVLRGGNTIYF. Variable domain in full (rest from reference TRBV30 and TRBJ1-3): SQTIHQWPATLVQPVGSPLSLECTVEGTSNPNLYWYRQAAGRGLQLLFYSVGIGQISSEVPQNLSASRPQDRQFILSSKKLLLSDSGFYLCAWSVLRGGNTIYFGEGSWLTVV.

The chain is built from TRBV20-1 and TRBJ2-5, with 7 positions matching TRBD2. The germline V gene has CDR1 DFQATT and CDR2 SNEGSKA (reference sequence). The CDR3 contains 11 residues. Germline trimming cut 5 bases from V and 5 bases from J; bases unmatched to any gene: 2. CDR3 DNA sequence: TGCAGTGCTGAGCGGGGTGAGACCCAGTACTTC. Protein product: CSAERGETQYF.

The rearrangement uses TRBV6-4 and TRBJ2-2, with TRBD2 as a possible D gene (6 bases). CDR1 and CDR2 from the germline V gene are MRHNA and SNTAGT. The CDR3 length is 15 residues. Trimming cost V 4 bases and J 7 bases, with 16 bases left between them. The CDR3 DNA sequence: TGTGCCAGCAGTGTCTCCTCCCTAGCGCACGGGGAGCTGTTTTTT. The encoded protein is CASSVSSLAHGELFF.

V usage is TRBV1 and J usage is TRBJ2-1; whether TRBD2, the table's D call, matches the DNA was not checked. TRBV1 is a known pseudogene. The length of the CDR3 is 15 residues. CDR3 residues: CTSSQTSGKYNEQFF. CDR3 nucleotide sequence: TGCACCAGCAGTCAGACTAGCGGAAAATACAATGAGCAGTTCTTC.

With regard to this clone: In the same sample, other DNA sequences code for this CDR3. The rearrangement joins TRBV7-3 to TRBJ1-6; 7 bases line up with TRBD1. Germline values: CDR1 SGHTA, CDR2 FQGTGA. This CDR3 has 14 amino acids. Germline trimming cut 5 bases from V and 4 bases from J; bases unmatched to any gene: 2. The CDR3: CASSPTGYNSPLHF. The CDR3 coding sequence is TGTGCCAGCAGCCCGACAGGGTATAATTCACCCCTCCACTTT.

CDR3 residues: CASSGQGSGELFF. The CDR3 region has the DNA TGTGCCAGCAGCGGGCAGGGCTCGGGGGAGCTGTTTTTT. V is TRBV9 and J is TRBJ2-2; TRBD1 is a possible D gene (5 bases). CDR1 is SGDLS and CDR2 is YYNGEE in the germline V gene. The V end was cut by 3 bases, the J end by 8 bases, with 11 bases between. The CDR3 is 13 amino acids. The full variable domain, with the rest looked up from reference TRBV9 and TRBJ2-2, is DSGVTQTPKHLITATGQRVTLRCSPRSGDLSVYWYQQSLDQGLQFLIQYYNGEERAKGNILERFSAQQFPDLHSELNLSSLELGDSALYFCASSGQGSGELFFGEGSRLTVL.

The chain combines TRBV4-3 with TRBJ1-4; the match to TRBD1 covers 7 bases. The CDR3 totals 14 residues. CDR1 is LGHNA and CDR2 is YSLEER in the germline V gene. The J segment lost 2 bases and the V segment lost 7 bases, leaving 4 bases of the junction unmatched. CDR3 amino acids: CASNNRGTNEKLFF. CDR3 in DNA: TGCGCCAGCAACAACAGGGGTACTAATGAAAAACTGTTTTTT.

The V and J genes are TRBV23-1 and TRBJ1-1; no clear D. TRBV23-1 is an ORF, and what it does is uncertain. The CDR3 sequence is 14 residues long. Trimming cost V 9 bases and J 1 base, with 15 bases left between them. The CDR3 coding sequence is TGCGCCAGTTGTCTACGGACTCGGAACACTGAAGCTTTCTTT. It specifies CASCLRTRNTEAFF.

The rearrangement uses TRBV4-2 and TRBJ2-7; 7 bases fit TRBD1. CDR1 is LGHNA, CDR2 YNFKEQ, per germline. V was clipped by 3 bases and J by 4 bases; unmatched bases: 9. The CDR3 has 15 amino acids. This CDR3 reads CASSHPGTDKYEQYF. The CDR3, as DNA: TGTGCCAGCAGCCACCCCGGGACAGATAAGTACGAGCAGTACTTC.

This clone was detected a few times. The chain recombines TRBV4-1 with TRBJ2-1, with 10 bases aligning to TRBD2. This CDR3 spans 16 amino acids. Germline V gene data show CDR1 as MGHRA and CDR2 as YSYEKL. V shed 2 bases and J 4 bases; nucleotides not matched to a gene: 5. CDR3 amino acids: CASSQTTSGRYNEQFF. CDR3 bases: TGCGCCAGCAGCCAAACGACTAGCGGGCGGTACAATGAGCAGTTCTTC.